This entry lists 32 T cell receptor beta chains sequenced from one sample in a study of blood T cell repertoires in COVID-19. Sequencing used immunoSEQ multiplex PCR; TCRdb keeps in-frame clones, though not all of them. This sample yields about 77,000 clones, of which 80% are seen a single time; 4% to 5.5% belongs to the top ten. Sequenced sample: peripheral blood. These receptors all stem from a woman in her 70s with acute or convalescent COVID-19.

This clone came up once. The chain links TRBV6-6 to TRBJ2-5; D unresolved. This CDR3 has 12 residues. V was cut by 6 bases and J by 1 base, with 6 bases left in between. CDR1 is MNHNY and CDR2 is SVGAGI in the germline V gene (reference sequence). Here the CDR3 reads CASSLPQETQYF. The CDR3 nucleotides read TGTGCCAGCAGCCTACCCCAAGAGACCCAGTACTTC.

This clone was seen a single time. The junction does not match germline at one end; this may be a read error. The chain has TRBV11-2 and TRBJ2-7; 9 bases agree with TRBD2. The CDR3 has 18 residues. The germline V gene has CDR1 SGHAT and CDR2 FQNNGV. CDR3 DNA sequence: TGCGCCCGCCGCCCGGGGGGACTCGCGGGGGGGAGCTCCTACGAGCAGTACTTC. Translating it yields CARRPGGLAGGSSYEQYF.

The chain employs TRBV3-1 (or the pseudogene TRBV3-2) and TRBJ2-6, with TRBD1 matching 8 bases. V shed 1 base, J shed 0 bases, and the junction held 11 bases outside the gene matches. The CDR3 is 20 residues long. Germline V gene lookup returns CDR1 LGHDT and CDR2 YNNKEL (reference sequence). The CDR3 loop is CASSQGGTGRDSSGANVLTF. DNA for the CDR3: TGTGCCAGCAGCCAAGGTGGGACAGGTCGGGATTCCTCTGGGGCCAACGTCCTGACTTTC.

V and J are TRBV24-1 and TRBJ2-2, with 8 bases that match TRBD1. Unmatched junction bases numbered 8, after V lost 3 bases and J lost 3 bases. CDR3 length: 17 amino acids. The V gene's germline CDR1 is KGHDR and CDR2 SFDVKD. Here the CDR3 reads CATSDKKGQAHTGELFF. DNA for the CDR3: TGTGCCACCAGTGATAAGAAGGGACAGGCACACACCGGGGAGCTGTTTTTT.

The J gene is TRBJ1-1, the V gene TRBV19; D is possibly TRBD1 (6 bases). This CDR3 region has 12 residues. V lost 8 bases and J lost 3, with 10 bases in between. CDR1 and CDR2 from the germline V gene are LNHDA and SQIVND (reference sequence). The CDR3 sequence: CASSGQHTEAFF. The CDR3 DNA follows: TGTGCCAGTTCCGGACAGCACACTGAAGCTTTCTTT.

As concerns this clone: The sample holds other DNA sequences that translate to the same CDR3. The V gene is TRBV3-1 (or the pseudogene TRBV3-2), the J gene TRBJ1-6; D uncertain. The CDR3 runs 14 residues. Trimming removed 1 base from V and 5 bases from J, with 6 bases in between. Germline V gives CDR1 LGHDT, CDR2 YNNKEL (reference sequence). The CDR3 sequence is CASSQGRNNSPLHF. CDR3 coding DNA: TGTGCCAGCAGCCAAGGCAGAAATAATTCACCCCTCCACTTT.

This clone was counted a single time. The chain joins TRBV4-1 to TRBJ2-1; 10 bases fit TRBD2. This CDR3 region has 16 residues. Trimming cost V 2 bases and J 4 bases; bases outside gene matches: 5. CDR1 MGHRA and CDR2 YSYEKL come from the germline V gene. The CDR3 DNA reads TGCGCCAGCAGCCAATCGCCTAGCGGGGGTTACAATGAGCAGTTCTTC. It translates to CASSQSPSGGYNEQFF.

V gene TRBV4-3 combines with J gene TRBJ2-7; tentative D call: TRBD1 (5 bases). V was clipped by 1 base and J by 5 bases, with 15 bases between them. This CDR3 comprises 15 residues. The germline V gene encodes CDR1 LGHNA and CDR2 YSLEER. CDR3 DNA sequence: TGCGCCAGCAGCCAAGCCTATACCAGGGTCCACGAGCAGTACTTC. Protein: CASSQAYTRVHEQYF.

This sequence joins TRBV6-2 or TRBV6-3 and TRBJ2-3; 13 bases agree with TRBD2. The CDR3 covers 16 residues. CDR1 MNHEY and CDR2 SVGEGT come from the germline V gene. Germline trimming cut 2 bases from V and 9 bases from J; bases unmatched to any gene: 8. The CDR3 reads CASSYGLAGAHLTQYF. The CDR3 bases are TGTGCCAGCAGTTACGGACTAGCGGGGGCCCACTTGACGCAGTATTTT.

This clone was found a few times. The CDR3 nucleotides are TGTGCCACCAGTGGCGAGACAGGGAGCAGCAATCAGCCCCAGCATTTT. The encoded protein is CATSGETGSSNQPQHF. V is TRBV24-1 and J is TRBJ1-5; TRBD1 matches 7 bases. Germline trimming cut 5 bases from V and 1 base from J; bases unmatched to any gene: 7. This CDR3 has 16 residues. The germline gives CDR1 KGHDR, CDR2 SFDVKD.

The rearrangement uses TRBV9 and TRBJ2-2, with 9 bases aligning to TRBD2. V gave up 4 bases and J gave up 3 bases; unmatched junction bases: 4. This CDR3 region has 15 residues. Germline CDR1 reads SGDLS; CDR2 reads YYNGEE. The CDR3 nucleotides read TGTGCCAGCAGCCTTAGCGGGGGTGACACCGGGGAGCTGTTTTTT. This translates into CASSLSGGDTGELFF. The full variable domain, completed using reference TRBV9 and TRBJ2-2, is DSGVTQTPKHLITATGQRVTLRCSPRSGDLSVYWYQQSLDQGLQFLIQYYNGEERAKGNILERFSAQQFPDLHSELNLSSLELGDSALYFCASSLSGGDTGELFFGEGSRLTVL.

The chain carries TRBV5-1 and TRBJ2-5; 9 bases agree with TRBD2. V trimming: 1 base; J trimming: 2 bases; junction bases outside the gene matches: 6. The CDR3 is 16 amino acids. In germline, CDR1 is SGHRS, CDR2 YFSETQ. CDR3 in amino acids: CASSLLAGGPQETQYF. The CDR3 nucleotides read TGCGCCAGCAGCTTGTTGGCGGGGGGGCCTCAAGAGACCCAGTACTTC.

This clone was recorded a few times. J is TRBJ2-6 and V is TRBV2; 9 nucleotides match TRBD1. Trimming at V came to 5 bases and at J to 1 base, leaving 3 bases not matched to a gene. Per germline, CDR1 SNHLY and CDR2 FYNNEI. There are 16 residues in the CDR3. DNA of the CDR3: TGTGCCAGCAGTTGGGACAGGGATTCTGGGGCCAACGTCCTGACTTTC. Its protein product is CASSWDRDSGANVLTF.

V is TRBV5-6 and J is TRBJ2-3, with TRBD2 matching 9 bases. The CDR3 runs to 16 residues. V gave up 1 base and J gave up 0 bases; unmatched junction bases: 3. The V gene's germline CDR1 is SGHDT and CDR2 YYEEEE. The CDR3 here is CASSLTAGGSTDTQYF. The CDR3 nucleotides are TGTGCCAGCAGCTTGACAGCGGGGGGTAGCACAGATACGCAGTATTTT.

The rearrangement uses TRBV7-2 and TRBJ2-3; a weak D match, TRBD2 (5 bases). Trimming removed 1 base from V and 6 bases from J, with 20 bases in between. The CDR3 is made up of 17 amino acids. Germline-derived CDR1 and CDR2 are SGHTA and FQGNSA. The CDR3 DNA follows: TGTGCCAGCAGCTTAGGAGGGTATGCGAGCGGAAGGGATACGCAGTATTTT. It encodes CASSLGGYASGRDTQYF.

The rearrangement uses TRBV6-5 and TRBJ1-4, with unresolved D. The CDR3 has 13 amino acids. Trimming left V 0 bases short and J 8 bases short, with 7 bases between. CDR1 and CDR2 (germline): MNHEY, SVGAGI. The CDR3 is CASSYSEREKLFF. The CDR3 DNA sequence: TGTGCCAGCAGTTACTCGGAGCGGGAAAAACTGTTTTTT.

In the case of this clone: Other DNA sequences in this specimen translate into the identical CDR3. This rearrangement joins TRBV18 to TRBJ2-2; maybe TRBD1 (6 bases). From germline, CDR1 is KGHSH and CDR2 LQKENI. The CDR3 loop spans 15 amino acids. Trimming took off 3 bases at V and 0 bases at J, with 8 bases between the two ends. CDR3: CASSPQGTNTGELFF. In nucleotides, the CDR3 is TGTGCCAGCTCACCCCAGGGGACGAACACCGGGGAGCTGTTTTTT.

This clone was picked up one time. The chain carries TRBV29-1 and TRBJ2-3, with D perhaps matching TRBD1 (5 bases). The CDR3 is 10 amino acids. Trimming cost V 6 bases and J 6 bases, with 7 bases left between them. In germline, CDR1 is SQVTM, CDR2 ANQGSEA. CDR3 DNA sequence: TGCAGCGTAGGGGCGGATACGCAGTATTTT. Protein: CSVGADTQYF.

The chain carries TRBV6-2 or TRBV6-3 and TRBJ2-7; D is unclear. Trimming removed 2 bases from V and 1 base from J, with 12 bases in between. CDR1 is MNHEY, CDR2 SVGEGT, per germline. The CDR3 runs 15 residues. In DNA, the CDR3 is TGTGCCAGCAGTTACCAAAGTCCAGCGTCCTACGAGCAGTACTTC. Amino acids: CASSYQSPASYEQYF.

This chain uses TRBV9 with TRBJ2-7; the match to TRBD2 covers 8 bases. Germline CDR1 reads SGDLS; CDR2 reads YYNGEE. CDR3 length: 15 residues. V was clipped by 4 bases and J by 0 bases; unmatched bases: 6. CDR3 sequence (DNA): TGTGCCAGCAGCCCGACGGGGGGGAGCTCCTACGAGCAGTACTTC. Translated: CASSPTGGSSYEQYF.

This clone was observed a few times. The gene calls are TRBV12-5 and TRBJ1-6; D is unresolved. The germline V gene has CDR1 LGHNT and CDR2 FRNRAP. The CDR3 has 14 amino acids. The V and J ends lost 1 base and 7 bases respectively, with 8 bases between them. As DNA, the CDR3 is TGTGCTAGTGGTTTGGGTTCCCAGAATTCACCCCTCCACTTT. This codes for CASGLGSQNSPLHF.

The V and J genes are TRBV5-4 and TRBJ2-5, with 12 positions matching TRBD2. This CDR3 is 16 amino acids long. Germline CDR1 reads SGHNT; CDR2 reads YYREEE (reference sequence). The ends lost 4 bases at V and 4 bases at J; junction bases unmatched: 8. CDR3 sequence reads: CASSPGLAGWTETQYF. The CDR3 DNA is TGTGCCAGCAGCCCTGGACTAGCGGGGTGGACAGAGACCCAGTACTTC.

The chain combines TRBV15 with TRBJ1-3; D gene ambiguous. Germline V gene data show CDR1 as LNHNV and CDR2 as YYDKDF (reference sequence). CDR3 length: 15 residues. Trimming shortened V by 0 bases and J by 0 bases, and 6 bases separated the two germline ends. In DNA, the CDR3 is TGTGCCACCAGCAGAGAGGGGAGCTCTGGAAACACCATATATTTT. It specifies CATSREGSSGNTIYF.

Only one count was recorded for this clone. This chain uses TRBV7-9 with TRBJ1-5; maybe TRBD1 (6 bases). CDR1 and CDR2 (germline): SEHNR, FQNEAQ (reference sequence). This CDR3 comprises 13 residues. V was pared by 5 bases and J by 6 bases, with 11 bases between. CDR3 sequence (DNA): TGTGCCAGCAGCCAAGACAGGACTCAGCCCCAGCATTTT. Translating it yields CASSQDRTQPQHF.

This clone was seen more than once but under ten times. The J gene is TRBJ2-7, the V gene TRBV7-9, with 10 nucleotides matching TRBD1. The germline V gene encodes CDR1 SEHNR and CDR2 FQNEAQ (reference sequence). The CDR3 runs to 14 residues. With V trimmed by 4 bases and J by 3 bases, 3 bases remained unmatched. The CDR3 bases are TGTGCCAGCAGCTGGACAGGGGGGGGCTACGAGCAGTACTTC. This translates into CASSWTGGGYEQYF. The full variable domain, rest sourced from reference TRBV7-9 and TRBJ2-7, is DTGVSQNPRHKITKRGQNVTFRCDPISEHNRLYWYRQTLGQGPEFLTYFQNEAQLEKSRLLSDRFSAERPKGSFSTLEIQRTEQGDSAMYLCASSWTGGGYEQYFGPGTRLTVT.

The J gene is TRBJ1-1, the V gene TRBV10-3; no firm D call. The CDR3 is made up of 13 amino acids. The germline gives CDR1 ENHRY, CDR2 SYGVKD. V dropped 2 bases and J dropped 6 bases, with 10 bases sitting between them. DNA of the CDR3: TGTGCCATCAGTGAGGTGGAGGGCGCTGAAGCTTTCTTT. Its protein is CAISEVEGAEAFF.

This clone was picked up one time. The J gene is TRBJ2-6, the V gene TRBV9; maybe TRBD1 (6 bases). Germline V gene lookup returns CDR1 SGDLS and CDR2 YYNGEE. The CDR3 totals 15 residues. The V end lost 2 bases, the J end lost 1 base, and 7 bases lay between the germline ends. CDR3 in amino acids: CASSVRGSGANVLTF. The CDR3 DNA is TGTGCCAGCAGCGTGAGGGGGTCTGGGGCCAACGTCCTGACTTTC.

This clone was found a few times. The chain carries TRBV6-2 or TRBV6-3 and TRBJ2-7, with 11 bases aligning to TRBD2. The CDR3 length is 14 residues. Per the germline V gene, CDR1 is MNHEY and CDR2 is SVGEGT. V lost 5 bases, J lost 2 bases, and 2 bases stayed unmatched. This CDR3 is CASSTGLAAYEQYF. The CDR3 nucleotides read TGTGCCAGCAGTACGGGACTAGCGGCCTACGAGCAGTACTTC.

This rearrangement joins TRBV5-1 to TRBJ2-1; D might be TRBD2 (6 bases). This CDR3 has 15 amino acids. Trimming shortened V by 0 bases and J by 3 bases, and 10 bases separated the two germline ends. From germline, CDR1 is SGHRS and CDR2 YFSETQ. The CDR3 loop reads CASSLEGTYYNEQFF. The CDR3 nucleotides read TGCGCCAGCAGCTTGGAGGGGACTTACTACAATGAGCAGTTCTTC.

This chain joins TRBV6-2 or TRBV6-3 and TRBJ2-7; tentatively, D is TRBD2 (6 bases). Deletions cut 2 bases from V and 0 bases from J, with 11 bases between. The CDR3 contains 15 residues. Germline V gene lookup returns CDR1 MNHEY and CDR2 SVGEGT. CDR3 in amino acids: CASSYESGVSYEQYF. Written as DNA, the CDR3 is TGTGCCAGCAGTTACGAGTCGGGGGTCTCCTACGAGCAGTACTTC.

This chain joins TRBV5-1 and TRBJ1-1; no clear D gene. Looked up from germline, CDR1 is SGHRS and CDR2 is YFSETQ. The CDR3 has 13 residues. Trimming removed 4 bases from V and 3 bases from J, with 10 bases in between. This CDR3 reads CASSQEVDTEAFF. The CDR3 nucleotides read TGCGCCAGCAGCCAGGAAGTGGACACTGAAGCTTTCTTT.

The rearrangement uses TRBV4-3 and TRBJ1-1; no firm D call. Trimming left V 0 bases short and J 11 bases short, with 13 bases between. The CDR3 runs 13 residues. Per the germline V gene, CDR1 is LGHNA and CDR2 is YSLEER. The CDR3 region has the DNA TGCGCCAGCAGCCAAGATTTGTCTCTAGACGCTTTCTTT. Protein product: CASSQDLSLDAFF.